The rows below give T cell receptor beta chains drawn from one sample of a study of Ad26.COV2.S vaccination and SARS-CoV-2 variants. Method: immunoSEQ multiplex PCR; TCRdb's copy keeps in-frame clones and lacks some. The sample lists fewer than 500,000 clones, roughly 91% occurring once. This specimen was peripheral blood, taken in a trial of Ad26.COV2.S vaccine versus placebo. The receptors here all came from a person aged 18-60 years who received the Ad26.COV2.S COVID-19 vaccine or a placebo. Each CDR3 is given with its conserved first and last residue. D genes are given only for firm matches. Rows give clone size only sometimes, using once, few, many, or a class for an expanded clone.

v_gene	j_gene	d_gene	len	abundance	CDR3aa	CDR3nt
TRBV2	TRBJ2-6	.	15	once	CASSLQGSGANVLTF	TGTGCCAGCAGTCTACAGGGCTCTGGGGCCAACGTCCTGACTTTC
TRBV7-2	TRBJ2-3	.	15	.	CASSLRGRSTDTQYF	TGTGCCAGCAGCTTAAGGGGCAGAAGCACAGATACGCAGTATTTT
TRBV21-1	TRBJ2-1	.	18	.	CASSKGRQGPSSYNEQFF	TGTGCCAGCAGCAAAGGACGACAGGGGCCTAGCTCCTACAATGAGCAGTTCTTC
TRBV28	TRBJ2-7	TRBD2	16	.	CASSLLGTSGKYEQYF	TGTGCCAGCAGTTTACTCGGGACTAGCGGGAAATACGAGCAGTACTTC
TRBV4-2	TRBJ2-3	.	16	once	CASSLSGGSETDTQYF	TGTGCCAGCAGCCTTAGTGGGGGGAGTGAGACAGATACGCAGTATTTT
TRBV11-1	TRBJ2-7	TRBD1	15	.	CASSLLTGQGNEQYF	TGTGCCAGCAGCTTACTAACGGGACAGGGGAACGAGCAGTACTTC
TRBV19	TRBJ2-2	TRBD1	15	few	CASSPDRASAGELFF	TGTGCCAGTAGCCCGGACAGGGCTAGCGCCGGGGAGCTGTTTTTT
TRBV7-6	TRBJ2-2	TRBD2	16	.	CASSHPDQGGLGELFF	TGTGCCAGCAGCCATCCGGATCAGGGAGGGCTCGGGGAGCTGTTTTTT
TRBV14	TRBJ2-7	.	15	.	CASSQVGTALYEQYF	TGTGCCAGCAGCCAAGTGGGGACGGCTCTTTACGAGCAGTACTTC
TRBV6-2/TRBV6-3	TRBJ2-3	.	15	.	CASSPLGLSTDTQYF	TGTGCCAGCAGTCCCCTGGGGCTGAGCACAGATACGCAGTATTTT
TRBV5-6	TRBJ2-7	.	12	.	CASSLKGYEQYF	TGTGCCAGCAGCTTGAAGGGCTACGAGCAGTACTTC
TRBV7-2	TRBJ1-5	TRBD1	15	.	CASSSGTGRDQPQHF	TGTGCCAGCAGCTCCGGGACAGGGCGGGATCAGCCCCAGCATTTT
TRBV28	TRBJ2-2	TRBD1	14	.	CASSSGTVTGELFF	TGTGCCAGCAGTTCCGGGACAGTCACCGGGGAGCTGTTTTTT
TRBV18	TRBJ1-1	.	13	.	CASSETRATEAFF	TGTGCCAGCTCAGAGACACGGGCCACTGAAGCTTTCTTT
TRBV27	TRBJ2-7	.	14	.	CASRRQEGFHEQYF	TGTGCCAGCAGGAGACAGGAGGGGTTCCACGAGCAGTACTTC
TRBV6-2/TRBV6-3	TRBJ2-3	.	12	.	CASSPLADTQYF	TGTGCCAGCAGTCCGTTAGCGGATACGCAGTATTTT
TRBV24-1	TRBJ2-2	.	15	once	CATSDSTGLRGELFF	TGTGCCACCAGTGATTCAACTGGGCTCCGCGGGGAGCTGTTTTTT
TRBV30	TRBJ2-7	TRBD1	13	.	CAWLRDRGNEQYF	TGTGCCTGGCTCCGCGACAGGGGTAACGAGCAGTACTTC
TRBV2	TRBJ2-3	.	13	.	CASSESSGDTQYF	TGTGCCAGCAGTGAGAGTAGCGGTGATACGCAGTATTTT
TRBV14	TRBJ2-7	TRBD2	13	.	CASSHLSGTIKYF	TGTGCCAGCAGCCATCTTTCCGGGACTATTAAGTACTTC
TRBV5-4	TRBJ2-1	.	12	.	CASSLGPNEQFF	TGTGCCAGCAGCTTGGGACCGAATGAGCAGTTCTTC
TRBV2	TRBJ2-2	TRBD1	16	.	CASSPSGTGVTGELFF	TGTGCCAGCAGTCCCTCCGGGACAGGGGTCACCGGGGAGCTGTTTTTT
TRBV5-1	TRBJ1-1	.	15	.	CASSLAPPLNTEAFF	TGCGCCAGCAGCTTGGCTCCTCCTCTGAACACTGAAGCTTTCTTT
TRBV23-1	TRBJ2-3	TRBD1	18	.	CASSLDRGQSVHPDTQYF	TGCGCCAGCAGTCTAGACAGGGGGCAGTCGGTGCATCCAGATACGCAGTATTTT
TRBV4-2	TRBJ2-7	.	12	.	CASSQDRSEQYF	TGTGCCAGCAGCCAAGATAGGAGCGAGCAGTACTTC
TRBV30	TRBJ2-2	.	14	.	CAWRGAHHTGELFF	TGTGCCTGGAGGGGGGCCCACCACACCGGGGAGCTGTTTTTT
TRBV6-5	TRBJ1-2	.	15	.	CASSYRGFTLYGYTF	TGTGCCAGCAGTTACCGGGGATTCACTCTCTATGGCTACACCTTC
TRBV28	TRBJ2-5	.	11	.	CASSIGETQYF	TGTGCCAGCAGCATAGGCGAGACCCAGTACTTC
TRBV11-2	TRBJ1-6	TRBD1	14	.	CASSLGQEVATLHF	TGTGCCAGCAGCTTGGGACAGGAGGTTGCCACCCTCCACTTT
TRBV27	TRBJ2-7	TRBD1	17	.	CASSLNPPRQGLREQYF	TGTGCCAGCAGTTTAAACCCCCCGAGACAGGGGCTTCGGGAGCAGTACTTC
TRBV5-1	TRBJ2-7	.	14	.	CASSPDSSTYEQYF	TGCGCCAGCAGCCCGGACTCGAGTACTTACGAGCAGTACTTC
TRBV5-1	TRBJ2-5	TRBD1	16	.	CASKEWDRVKGETQYF	TGCGCCAGCAAGGAGTGGGACAGGGTGAAAGGGGAGACCCAGTACTTC
TRBV27	TRBJ2-7	.	14	.	CASSPGGGGYEQYF	TGTGCCAGCAGTCCCGGAGGGGGGGGCTACGAGCAGTACTTC
TRBV28	TRBJ2-6	TRBD1	18	.	CASSFIGGVPSGANVLTF	TGTGCCAGCAGTTTTATAGGGGGCGTCCCCTCTGGGGCCAACGTCCTGACTTTC
TRBV4-1	TRBJ2-1	.	14	.	CASSPGGFRNEQFF	TGCGCCAGCAGCCCCGGGGGATTCCGGAATGAGCAGTTCTTC
TRBV7-2	TRBJ2-5	.	16	.	CASSFPEGNRRETQYF	TGTGCCAGCAGCTTCCCCGAGGGGAACAGGAGAGAGACCCAGTACTTC
TRBV5-6	TRBJ2-7	.	18	once	CASSQGGPGTQGNYEQYF	TGTGCCAGCAGCCAAGGGGGCCCAGGGACTCAAGGAAATTACGAGCAGTACTTC
TRBV28	TRBJ2-5	TRBD1	16	.	CASSPPPGQGEETQYF	TGTGCCAGCAGTCCTCCCCCGGGACAGGGAGAGGAGACCCAGTACTTC
TRBV15	TRBJ2-1	TRBD2	17	.	CATSRGEGLADYNEQFF	TGTGCCACCAGCAGAGGGGAAGGACTAGCGGACTACAATGAGCAGTTCTTC
TRBV19	TRBJ1-1	TRBD1	15	.	CASSARTGTNTEAFF	TGTGCCAGTAGTGCTCGGACAGGGACCAACACTGAAGCTTTCTTT
TRBV5-1	TRBJ2-3	.	12	.	CASSLTSDTQYF	TGCGCCAGCAGCTTAACGTCAGATACGCAGTATTTT
TRBV5-4	TRBJ2-3	.	14	.	CASSLVGVAGTQYF	TGTGCCAGCAGCTTGGTGGGGGTTGCAGGTACGCAGTATTTT
TRBV30	TRBJ2-3	.	13	.	CAWSPGRDRTQYF	TGTGCCTGGAGTCCGGGACGGGATCGTACGCAGTATTTT
TRBV3-1/TRBV3-2	TRBJ2-3	TRBD2	16	.	CASSQDPAGGADTQYF	TGTGCCAGCAGCCAAGACCCTGCGGGAGGGGCAGATACGCAGTATTTT
TRBV5-5	TRBJ1-4	.	14	.	CASSLLPGDEKLFF	TGTGCCAGCAGCTTGTTACCAGGCGATGAAAAACTGTTTTTT
TRBV2	TRBJ2-7	TRBD1	16	.	CASSIPRQGFGYEQYF	TGTGCCAGCTCGATCCCCCGACAGGGTTTTGGCTACGAGCAGTACTTC
TRBV7-9	TRBJ1-6	.	15	.	CASSKAQAPNSPLHF	TGTGCCAGCAGCAAGGCGCAGGCCCCTAATTCACCCCTCCACTTT